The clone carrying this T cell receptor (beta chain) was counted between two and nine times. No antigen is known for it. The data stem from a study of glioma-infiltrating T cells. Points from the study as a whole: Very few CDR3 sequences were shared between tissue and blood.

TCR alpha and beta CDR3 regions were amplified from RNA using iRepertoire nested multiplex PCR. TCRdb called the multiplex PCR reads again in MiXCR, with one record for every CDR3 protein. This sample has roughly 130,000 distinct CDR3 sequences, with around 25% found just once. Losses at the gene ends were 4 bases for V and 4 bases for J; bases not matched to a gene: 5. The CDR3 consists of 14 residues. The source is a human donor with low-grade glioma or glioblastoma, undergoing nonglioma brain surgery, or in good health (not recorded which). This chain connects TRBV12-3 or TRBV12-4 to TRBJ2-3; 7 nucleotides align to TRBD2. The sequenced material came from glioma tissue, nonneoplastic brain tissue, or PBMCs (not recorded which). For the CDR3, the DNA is TGTGCCAGCAGTTATACGGGGGGTGCAGATACGCAGTATTTT. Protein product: CASSYTGGADTQYF.